One and the same sample provided the 25 T cell receptor beta chains below, sequenced in a study of CD8 T cells in ankylosing spondylitis. TCRdb reanalysed the 5' RACE reads using MiXCR and keeps one entry per CDR3 protein. The sample contains about 300,000 distinct CDR3 sequences, about 20% of which appear only once. The sample consisted of blood, either unsorted or a sorted T cell fraction (not recorded which). These receptors were taken from a female donor with ankylosing spondylitis or in good health (not recorded which).

The chain uses TRBV18 and TRBJ2-2; either TRBD1 or TRBD2 may supply D (5 bases each). The V gene's germline CDR1 is KGHSH and CDR2 LQKENI. Trimming pared 4 bases from V and 1 base from J, leaving 10 bases between. This CDR3 contains 15 residues. The CDR3 DNA sequence: TGTGCCAGCTCACTGGGACGACGGAACACCGGGGAGCTGTTTTTT. Protein sequence: CASSLGRRNTGELFF.

The chain has TRBV29-1 and TRBJ1-1; the match to TRBD1 covers 8 bases. Germline V CDR1 and CDR2: SQVTM, ANQGSEA. The CDR3 has 12 residues. V lost 5 bases to trimming and J lost 4 bases; unmatched junction nucleotides: 3. The CDR3 region has the DNA TGCAGCGTTTCGACAGGGGTCACTGAAGCTTTCTTT. It specifies CSVSTGVTEAFF.

The rearrangement joins TRBV5-4 to TRBJ2-1, with 11 bases fitting TRBD2. Germline V gives CDR1 SGHNT, CDR2 YYREEE (reference sequence). This CDR3 is 16 amino acids long. The V segment lost 4 bases and the J segment 2 bases; nucleotides outside the gene matches: 5. As DNA, the CDR3 is TGTGCCAGCAGCCCTCGGACTAGCGGGCCCTACAATGAGCAGTTCTTC. Translation gives CASSPRTSGPYNEQFF.

This clonotype was detected only a few times. The chain links TRBV30 to TRBJ2-5, with D possibly called TRBD1 or TRBD2 (7 bases each). Germline V lookup: CDR1 GTSNPN, CDR2 SVGIG (reference sequence). Trimming left V 0 bases short and J 2 bases short, with 16 bases between. This CDR3 is 16 amino acids long. CDR3 in DNA: TGTGCCTGGAGTGTACCCAGGGGGGGAACTCAAGAGACCCAGTACTTC. Translating gives CAWSVPRGGTQETQYF.

The genes are TRBV20-1 and TRBJ2-5; 7 bases map to TRBD2. Germline V lookup: CDR1 DFQATT, CDR2 SNEGSKA (reference sequence). This CDR3 spans 13 amino acids. V gave up 4 bases and J gave up 1 base; unmatched junction bases: 3. Here the CDR3 DNA reads TGCAGTGCTATGGCTAGCGGCCAAGAGACCCAGTACTTC. Translated: CSAMASGQETQYF.

This clonotype has only a few counts. The chain carries TRBV29-1 and TRBJ2-1; D uncertain. CDR1 and CDR2 from the germline V gene are SQVTM and ANQGSEA. The CDR3 consists of 13 residues. V lost 6 bases and J lost 8, with 17 bases in between. The CDR3 nucleotides read TGCAGCGTCGCCAAGCACCCGGCAGATGAGCAGTTCTTC. Translated, it gives CSVAKHPADEQFF.

This clonotype was observed at least ten times. The chain combines TRBV7-8 with TRBJ1-3, with D perhaps matching TRBD1 (6 bases). The germline gives CDR1 SGHVS, CDR2 FQNEAQ. V lost 1 base to trimming and J lost 0 bases, with 16 bases between them. The CDR3 extends over 18 amino acids. CDR3 nucleotides: TGTGCCAGCAGCTTAGTAGGAGGGACATCCCACTCTGGAAACACCATATATTTT. Translating gives CASSLVGGTSHSGNTIYF.

Only a few counts were recorded for this clonotype. This chain links TRBV27 with TRBJ2-1; TRBD2 matches at 13 bases. CDR3 size: 16 residues. Per the germline V gene, CDR1 is MNHEY and CDR2 is SMNVEV (reference sequence). The V and J ends lost 5 bases and 6 bases, in that order; junction bases with no gene match: 7. The CDR3 spells CASSTRTSGRGNEQFF. CDR3 nucleotides: TGTGCCAGCAGTACCCGGACTAGCGGGAGAGGCAATGAGCAGTTCTTC.

This clonotype has a count of ten or more. The chain links TRBV6-5 to TRBJ2-6, with a tentative D call TRBD1 (5 bases). The CDR3 consists of 15 residues. Germline V CDR1 and CDR2: MNHEY, SVGAGI. V lost 2 bases, J lost 2 bases, and 7 bases lay in between. In DNA form, the CDR3 reads TGTGCCAGCAGTTACCAGGGTCCTGGGGCCAACGTCCTGACTTTC. Translated: CASSYQGPGANVLTF.

This clonotype was counted ten times or more. The chain has TRBV29-1 and TRBJ2-5; 9 bases map to TRBD1. The length of the CDR3 is 13 residues. V was pared by 4 bases and J by 4 bases, with 4 bases of the junction left unmatched. The germline V gene has CDR1 SQVTM and CDR2 ANQGSEA. The CDR3: CSVAPTGGETQYF. In DNA form, the CDR3 reads TGCAGCGTTGCCCCGACAGGGGGAGAGACCCAGTACTTC.

The table lists this clonotype with a few counts. The chain is built from TRBV27 and TRBJ2-7; 8 bases fit TRBD2. V gave up 0 bases and J gave up 0 bases; unmatched junction bases: 7. Germline-derived CDR1 and CDR2 are MNHEY and SMNVEV (reference sequence). CDR3 length: 17 amino acids. This CDR3 reads CASSLSRVGTSSYEQYF. As DNA, the CDR3 is TGTGCCAGCAGTTTATCGAGGGTCGGGACTAGCTCCTACGAGCAGTACTTC.

The CDR3, as DNA: TGTGCCAGCCAAGGACTAGCGAGCCGCACAGATACGCAGTATTTT. As protein: CASQGLASRTDTQYF. J is TRBJ2-3 and V is TRBV19, with 9 bases fitting TRBD2. V was pared by 9 bases and J by 1 base, with 8 bases of the junction left unmatched. CDR3 size: 15 residues. Germline V lookup: CDR1 LNHDA, CDR2 SQIVND (reference sequence).

In its sample, this clonotype was seen a few times. The V gene is TRBV28, the J gene TRBJ1-2; D is unclear. V lost 10 bases and J 4 bases, leaving 13 bases between the germline ends. The CDR3 consists of 12 residues. The germline gives CDR1 MDHEN, CDR2 SYDVKM. The CDR3 coding sequence is TGTGCCATCACAGAGAACGGCTATGGCTACACCTTC. Translating it yields CAITENGYGYTF.

This clonotype was seen ten or more times. The rearrangement uses TRBV5-1 and TRBJ2-1; D ambiguous. The CDR3 runs 15 residues. Germline V gene sequence: CDR1 SGHRS, CDR2 YFSETQ. Trimming pared 1 base from V and 0 bases from J, leaving 8 bases between. As DNA, the CDR3 is TGCGCCAGCAGCTTGTTGGCGAGCTCCTACAATGAGCAGTTCTTC. It yields the protein CASSLLASSYNEQFF. The full variable domain, rest sourced from reference TRBV5-1 and TRBJ2-1, is KAGVTQTPRYLIKTRGQQVTLSCSPISGHRSVSWYQQTPGQGLQFLFEYFSETQRNKGNFPGRFSGRQFSNSRSEMNVSTLELGDSALYLCASSLLASSYNEQFFGPGTRLTVL.

This clonotype was seen a few times. The DNA of the CDR3 is TGCGCCAGCAGCTCGAAGGCGGGAAAGAACACTGAAGCTTTCTTT. This sequence encodes CASSSKAGKNTEAFF. This chain connects TRBV5-1 to TRBJ1-1; D is uncertain. The CDR3 contains 15 residues. Germline V gives CDR1 SGHRS, CDR2 YFSETQ. V gave up 3 bases and J gave up 1 base, with 13 bases separating them.

There are a few counts of this clonotype. The rearrangement uses TRBV12-3 or TRBV12-4 and TRBJ2-5, with D possibly being TRBD1 (8 bases). The V end lost 6 bases, the J end lost 4 bases, and 15 bases lay between the germline ends. There are 14 residues in the CDR3. As DNA, the CDR3 is TGTGCCAGCAGCGCAGGGGGCGGGAGAGAGACCCAGTACTTC. Encoded protein: CASSAGGGRETQYF.

This chain links TRBV7-2 with TRBJ2-5; D is undetermined. The CDR3 is made up of 11 amino acids. Trimming pared 8 bases from V and 5 bases from J, leaving 9 bases between. Germline loops: CDR1 SGHTA, CDR2 FQGNSA. CDR3 sequence: CASAYGETQYF. CDR3 nucleotide sequence: TGTGCCAGCGCGTACGGGGAGACCCAGTACTTC.

Points on this clonotype: At one of its ends the junction is not consistent with the germline gene, which may arise from a read error. V is TRBV7-9 and J is TRBJ1-1; 8 bases are shared with TRBD1. The length of the CDR3 is 15 residues. Germline CDR1 reads SEHNR; CDR2 reads FQNEAQ (reference sequence). CDR3 sequence (DNA): TGTGCCAACAGCCCTTGGACAGGGCAGAACACTGAAGCTTTCTTT. Translated: CANSPWTGQNTEAFF.

The V gene is TRBV28, the J gene TRBJ1-2; D ambiguous. The CDR3 consists of 13 residues. Per germline, CDR1 MDHEN and CDR2 SYDVKM. Trimming left V 6 bases short and J 4 bases short, with 12 bases between. CDR3: CASSPGSSYGYTF. The CDR3 DNA reads TGTGCCAGCAGCCCTGGCTCGAGCTATGGCTACACCTTC.

This clonotype was recorded many times. The CDR3 protein is CASSVEADTQYF. CDR3 nucleotide sequence: TGTGCCAGCAGTGTTGAGGCAGATACGCAGTATTTT. This chain joins TRBV6-1 and TRBJ2-3; D unclear. Per germline, CDR1 MNHNS and CDR2 SASEGT. The germline V and J ends were trimmed by 4 bases and 4 bases, with 6 bases remaining between them. The CDR3 is made up of 12 amino acids.

This rearrangement joins TRBV2 to TRBJ2-1; D unclear. The CDR3 contains 12 residues. The germline V gene encodes CDR1 SNHLY and CDR2 FYNNEI. V was cut by 6 bases and J by 8 bases, with 11 bases left in between. Here the CDR3 reads CASRTGTHEQFF. DNA for the CDR3: TGTGCCAGCAGGACGGGTACCCATGAGCAGTTCTTC.

This clonotype was counted between two and nine times. The chain employs TRBV20-1 and TRBJ2-1; a possible D gene is TRBD1 (7 bases). From germline, CDR1 is DFQATT and CDR2 SNEGSKA (reference sequence). Trimming pared 6 bases from V and 2 bases from J, leaving 23 bases between. The CDR3 length is 17 residues. The CDR3 sequence is CSALSGGLPDPYNEQFF. As DNA, the CDR3 is TGCAGTGCATTGTCAGGGGGACTCCCTGACCCCTACAATGAGCAGTTCTTC.

This clonotype was observed a few times. This rearrangement joins TRBV27 to TRBJ2-3; weak D call: TRBD2 (7 bases). V was cut by 3 bases and J by 9 bases, with 16 bases left in between. The germline V gene has CDR1 MNHEY and CDR2 SMNVEV (reference sequence). There are 14 residues in the CDR3. The CDR3 DNA follows: TGTGCCAGCAGTTTGGTACCTAGGGGGGGAACGCAGTATTTT. Translated, it gives CASSLVPRGGTQYF.

The chain is built from TRBV12-3 or TRBV12-4 and TRBJ2-3; 7 nucleotides align to TRBD1. After removal of 6 bases from V and 3 bases from J, the junction contained 9 bases not matched to a gene. CDR3 length: 15 amino acids. The CDR3 DNA reads as TGTGCCAGCAGGACGAGGACAGGCGTGACAGATACGCAGTATTTT. Its protein product is CASRTRTGVTDTQYF.

This clonotype was picked up a small number of times. The V call is TRBV9, the J call TRBJ2-1, with unresolved D. Germline-derived CDR1 and CDR2 are SGDLS and YYNGEE. V was cut by 0 bases and J by 3 bases, with 10 bases left in between. The CDR3 contains 15 residues. CDR3 nucleotide sequence: TGTGCCAGCAGCGTAGGAGGAGCCGACTACAATGAGCAGTTCTTC. Protein sequence: CASSVGGADYNEQFF.